This TCR beta chain was recovered during a study of control samples from healthy donors and cancer patients. Germline CDR1 reads LGHDT; CDR2 reads YNNKEL (reference sequence). The CDR3 loop spans 16 amino acids. Trimming cost V 0 bases and J 0 bases, with 9 bases left between them. Some clones are missing from TCRdb's copy, which holds only in-frame ones; the method was immunoSEQ multiplex PCR. The sample shows 100,000 to 150,000 clones, about 92% of them seen only once. The table lists this clone with a few counts. The rearrangement joins TRBV3-1 (or the pseudogene TRBV3-2) to TRBJ2-1; D gene ambiguous. The specimen sequenced was PBMCs. The clonotype originates from an elderly man with head and neck cancer. The CDR3 nucleotides read TGTGCCAGCAGCCAAGATGATCTAAGCTCCTACAATGAGCAGTTCTTC. This sequence encodes CASSQDDLSSYNEQFF.